The rows below give T cell receptor beta chains drawn from one sample of a study of blood T cell repertoires in COVID-19. Sequencing used immunoSEQ multiplex PCR; TCRdb keeps in-frame clones, though not all of them. The repertoire holds 540,000 or so clones, with around 90% as singletons. Sequencing input: peripheral blood. All receptors come from a woman aged 50 to 60 with COVID-19, enrolled during active disease. Each CDR3 is given with its conserved first and last residue. Each record gives: clone size, V gene, D gene, CDR3 length, J gene, CDR3 protein, CDR3 DNA. A D gene is named only where the DNA matches it firmly. Rows may omit the clone size; those that give it use once, few, many or a size class.

abundance: -
v_gene: TRBV27
d_gene: -
len: 15
j_gene: TRBJ1-4
CDR3aa: CASSLFGTQGQKLFF
CDR3nt: TGTGCCAGCAGTTTATTTGGGACACAAGGGCAAAAACTGTTTTTT

abundance: -
v_gene: TRBV3-1/TRBV3-2
d_gene: TRBD2
len: 16
j_gene: TRBJ2-1
CDR3aa: CASSLGLAGAVAEQFF
CDR3nt: TGTGCCAGCAGCCTTGGACTAGCGGGGGCGGTCGCTGAGCAGTTCTTC

abundance: -
v_gene: TRBV6-6
d_gene: -
len: 15
j_gene: TRBJ1-1
CDR3aa: CASTPTTPGFSLAFF
CDR3nt: TGTGCCAGCACCCCAACGACTCCAGGGTTCTCGCTCGCTTTCTTT

abundance: -
v_gene: TRBV5-1
d_gene: -
len: 17
j_gene: TRBJ1-5
CDR3aa: CASSLYPEGLSNQPQHF
CDR3nt: TGCGCCAGCAGCCTCTACCCGGAGGGACTGAGCAATCAGCCCCAGCATTTT

abundance: -
v_gene: TRBV7-8
d_gene: -
len: 16
j_gene: TRBJ2-2
CDR3aa: CASSPSLSGNTGELFF
CDR3nt: TGTGCCAGCAGCCCCTCCCTCAGCGGGAACACCGGGGAGCTGTTTTTT

abundance: -
v_gene: TRBV5-1
d_gene: -
len: 13
j_gene: TRBJ1-1
CDR3aa: CASSPNRDTEAFF
CDR3nt: TGCGCCAGCAGCCCGAACCGGGACACTGAAGCTTTCTTT

abundance: -
v_gene: TRBV13
d_gene: -
len: 12
j_gene: TRBJ1-3
CDR3aa: CASSFPGNTIYF
CDR3nt: TGTGCCAGCAGCTTCCCAGGAAACACCATATATTTT

abundance: -
v_gene: TRBV30
d_gene: -
len: 17
j_gene: TRBJ1-2
CDR3aa: CAFLLLNPSRGGHGYTF
CDR3nt: TGTGCCTTCCTCCTCTTGAACCCCTCCCGGGGAGGGCATGGCTACACCTTC

abundance: -
v_gene: TRBV28
d_gene: TRBD1
len: 14
j_gene: TRBJ1-1
CDR3aa: CASSPGQGAGEAFF
CDR3nt: TGTGCCAGCAGTCCCGGACAGGGGGCGGGAGAAGCTTTCTTT

abundance: few
v_gene: TRBV11-3
d_gene: -
len: 13
j_gene: TRBJ2-1
CDR3aa: CASSITGNNEQFF
CDR3nt: TGTGCCAGCAGCATCACAGGGAACAATGAGCAGTTCTTC

abundance: -
v_gene: TRBV15
d_gene: -
len: 14
j_gene: TRBJ2-3
CDR3aa: CATSFDLRGDTQYF
CDR3nt: TGTGCCACCAGCTTCGACCTTCGAGGAGATACGCAGTATTTT

abundance: -
v_gene: TRBV5-6
d_gene: TRBD2
len: 16
j_gene: TRBJ2-2
CDR3aa: CASSLLAGALTGELFF
CDR3nt: TGTGCCAGCAGCTTGCTAGCGGGGGCCCTAACCGGGGAGCTGTTTTTT

abundance: -
v_gene: TRBV2
d_gene: -
len: 17
j_gene: TRBJ2-2
CDR3aa: CAGSPGQGPANTGELFF
CDR3nt: TGTGCCGGCAGCCCCGGTCAGGGGCCCGCGAACACCGGGGAGCTGTTTTTT

abundance: -
v_gene: TRBV7-9
d_gene: -
len: 17
j_gene: TRBJ2-1
CDR3aa: CASSSPFGPFNGDEQFF
CDR3nt: TGTGCCAGCAGCTCTCCCTTTGGGCCTTTCAACGGGGATGAGCAGTTCTTC

abundance: -
v_gene: TRBV10-1
d_gene: -
len: 14
j_gene: TRBJ2-5
CDR3aa: CASSEAGVQETQYF
CDR3nt: TGCGCCAGCAGTGAGGCAGGGGTCCAAGAGACCCAGTACTTC

abundance: few
v_gene: TRBV5-1
d_gene: TRBD1
len: 15
j_gene: TRBJ2-2
CDR3aa: CASSFGQGAFGELFF
CDR3nt: TGCGCCAGCAGCTTTGGGCAGGGGGCTTTCGGGGAGCTGTTTTTT

abundance: -
v_gene: TRBV12-3/TRBV12-4
d_gene: -
len: 13
j_gene: TRBJ1-2
CDR3aa: CASSLLTGDGYTF
CDR3nt: TGTGCCAGCAGTTTACTTACGGGGGACGGCTACACCTTC

abundance: -
v_gene: TRBV29-1
d_gene: -
len: 12
j_gene: TRBJ1-2
CDR3aa: CSVERQVYGYTF
CDR3nt: TGCAGCGTTGAACGCCAGGTATATGGCTACACCTTC

abundance: -
v_gene: TRBV6-6
d_gene: -
len: 13
j_gene: TRBJ2-7
CDR3aa: CASSYRDIGEQYF
CDR3nt: TGTGCCAGCAGTTACCGGGACATCGGCGAGCAGTACTTC

abundance: -
v_gene: TRBV6-5
d_gene: -
len: 12
j_gene: TRBJ1-5
CDR3aa: CASGGGFQPQHF
CDR3nt: TGTGCCAGCGGCGGGGGGTTTCAGCCCCAGCATTTT

abundance: -
v_gene: TRBV10-3
d_gene: -
len: 16
j_gene: TRBJ2-3
CDR3aa: CAISPRGTASTDTQYF
CDR3nt: TGTGCCATCTCCCCCCGCGGGACAGCGAGCACAGATACGCAGTATTTT

abundance: -
v_gene: TRBV5-1
d_gene: TRBD2
len: 16
j_gene: TRBJ2-3
CDR3aa: CASSLESGGLTDTQYF
CDR3nt: TGCGCCAGCAGCTTGGAAAGCGGGGGGCTCACAGATACGCAGTATTTT

abundance: few
v_gene: TRBV2
d_gene: TRBD1
len: 15
j_gene: TRBJ1-5
CDR3aa: CASRLQGAENQPQHF
CDR3nt: TGTGCCAGCAGGTTACAGGGGGCGGAGAATCAGCCCCAGCATTTT

abundance: -
v_gene: TRBV7-2
d_gene: TRBD2
len: 15
j_gene: TRBJ2-1
CDR3aa: CASSLRSGAYNEQFF
CDR3nt: TGTGCCAGCAGCCTCCGAAGCGGGGCCTACAATGAGCAGTTCTTC

abundance: -
v_gene: TRBV5-5
d_gene: TRBD1
len: 18
j_gene: TRBJ1-5
CDR3aa: CASSGRDRGFHSNQPQHF
CDR3nt: TGTGCCAGCAGCGGAAGGGACAGGGGTTTTCATAGCAATCAGCCCCAGCATTTT

abundance: -
v_gene: TRBV5-4
d_gene: TRBD2
len: 15
j_gene: TRBJ2-1
CDR3aa: CASSLALAEYNEQFF
CDR3nt: TGTGCCAGCAGCTTGGCCCTAGCGGAGTACAATGAGCAGTTCTTC

abundance: -
v_gene: TRBV9
d_gene: -
len: 14
j_gene: TRBJ1-1
CDR3aa: CASSVGSSNTEAFF
CDR3nt: TGTGCCAGCAGCGTAGGCAGTTCGAACACTGAAGCTTTCTTT

abundance: -
v_gene: TRBV27
d_gene: -
len: 13
j_gene: TRBJ1-5
CDR3aa: CASSRRGNQPQHF
CDR3nt: TGTGCCAGCAGTCGGAGGGGCAATCAGCCCCAGCATTTT

abundance: -
v_gene: TRBV6-5
d_gene: -
len: 15
j_gene: TRBJ2-7
CDR3aa: CASSYNRDGTYEQYF
CDR3nt: TGTGCCAGCAGTTATAACAGGGACGGGACCTACGAGCAGTACTTC

abundance: -
v_gene: TRBV10-3
d_gene: -
len: 12
j_gene: TRBJ1-1
CDR3aa: CAIQGWNTEAFF
CDR3nt: TGTGCCATCCAGGGGTGGAACACTGAAGCTTTCTTT

abundance: -
v_gene: TRBV9
d_gene: -
len: 12
j_gene: TRBJ2-1
CDR3aa: CASSSVYNEQFF
CDR3nt: TGTGCCAGCAGCTCCGTCTACAATGAGCAGTTCTTC

abundance: -
v_gene: TRBV5-1
d_gene: -
len: 15
j_gene: TRBJ2-7
CDR3aa: CASSLVAPGAYEQYF
CDR3nt: TGCGCCAGCAGCTTGGTGGCACCAGGGGCCTACGAGCAGTACTTC

abundance: -
v_gene: TRBV4-2
d_gene: -
len: 16
j_gene: TRBJ1-3
CDR3aa: CASSQRQGLQRNTIYF
CDR3nt: TGTGCCAGCAGCCAGAGGCAGGGGCTCCAAAGAAACACCATATATTTT

abundance: -
v_gene: TRBV7-2
d_gene: -
len: 12
j_gene: TRBJ1-1
CDR3aa: CASSLTPTEAFF
CDR3nt: TGTGCCAGCAGCCTGACTCCCACTGAAGCTTTCTTT

abundance: -
v_gene: TRBV12-3/TRBV12-4
d_gene: -
len: 13
j_gene: TRBJ1-2
CDR3aa: CASTLGGGYGYTF
CDR3nt: TGTGCCAGCACCCTCGGGGGGGGCTATGGCTACACCTTC

abundance: -
v_gene: TRBV10-3
d_gene: TRBD2
len: 14
j_gene: TRBJ2-7
CDR3aa: CAISVSGADYEQYF
CDR3nt: TGTGCCATCAGTGTGAGCGGGGCTGATTACGAGCAGTACTTC

abundance: -
v_gene: TRBV28
d_gene: TRBD1
len: 12
j_gene: TRBJ1-2
CDR3aa: CASSYQGGGYTF
CDR3nt: TGTGCCAGCAGTTATCAGGGGGGTGGCTACACCTTC

abundance: once
v_gene: TRBV15
d_gene: -
len: 14
j_gene: TRBJ2-1
CDR3aa: CATSRVTAYNEQFF
CDR3nt: TGTGCCACCAGCAGAGTAACAGCTTACAATGAGCAGTTCTTC

abundance: -
v_gene: TRBV19
d_gene: -
len: 15
j_gene: TRBJ1-1
CDR3aa: CASSIGRGLNTEAFF
CDR3nt: TGTGCCAGTAGTATTGGCAGGGGCCTGAACACTGAAGCTTTCTTT

abundance: once
v_gene: TRBV5-4
d_gene: TRBD1
len: 17
j_gene: TRBJ1-4
CDR3aa: CASTSPTGGGYAEKLFF
CDR3nt: TGTGCCAGCACCTCCCCGACAGGGGGCGGGTATGCGGAAAAACTGTTTTTT

abundance: once
v_gene: TRBV28
d_gene: -
len: 14
j_gene: TRBJ2-7
CDR3aa: CASSFFQGGHEQYF
CDR3nt: TGTGCCAGCAGTTTTTTCCAGGGCGGACACGAGCAGTACTTC

abundance: -
v_gene: TRBV20-1
d_gene: TRBD1
len: 14
j_gene: TRBJ1-2
CDR3aa: CSASGDSSFYGYTF
CDR3nt: TGCAGTGCTAGTGGGGACAGTTCATTCTATGGCTACACCTTC

abundance: -
v_gene: TRBV5-1
d_gene: TRBD1
len: 15
j_gene: TRBJ2-2
CDR3aa: CASSWNRGLAGELFF
CDR3nt: TGCGCCAGCAGCTGGAACAGGGGGCTCGCCGGGGAGCTGTTTTTT

abundance: few
v_gene: TRBV7-9
d_gene: -
len: 13
j_gene: TRBJ1-6
CDR3aa: CASSQMLNSPLHF
CDR3nt: TGTGCCAGCAGCCAAATGTTGAATTCACCCCTCCACTTT

abundance: -
v_gene: TRBV5-1
d_gene: TRBD1
len: 13
j_gene: TRBJ1-1
CDR3aa: CASSPGTGAEAFF
CDR3nt: TGCGCCAGCAGTCCCGGGACAGGCGCTGAAGCTTTCTTT

abundance: -
v_gene: TRBV30
d_gene: -
len: 13
j_gene: TRBJ1-2
CDR3aa: CAWSVQGTYGYTF
CDR3nt: TGTGCCTGGAGTGTACAAGGGACTTATGGCTACACCTTC

abundance: -
v_gene: TRBV6-2/TRBV6-3
d_gene: -
len: 13
j_gene: TRBJ2-7
CDR3aa: CASSPLTPAEQYF
CDR3nt: TGTGCCAGCAGCCCCCTAACCCCCGCCGAGCAGTACTTC

abundance: once
v_gene: TRBV5-6
d_gene: TRBD1
len: 15
j_gene: TRBJ1-4
CDR3aa: CASSRQGATNEKLFF
CDR3nt: TGTGCCAGCAGCCGGCAGGGGGCAACTAATGAAAAACTGTTTTTT

abundance: -
v_gene: TRBV6-5
d_gene: -
len: 14
j_gene: TRBJ2-7
CDR3aa: CASSPDGRGIEQYF
CDR3nt: TGTGCCAGCAGTCCCGATGGCAGGGGTATCGAGCAGTACTTC

abundance: -
v_gene: TRBV5-1
d_gene: -
len: 12
j_gene: TRBJ1-3
CDR3aa: CASSPTGATIYF
CDR3nt: TGCGCCAGCAGTCCCACAGGAGCCACCATATATTTT

abundance: once
v_gene: TRBV7-3
d_gene: TRBD2
len: 14
j_gene: TRBJ2-1
CDR3aa: CASSLAGVHNEQFF
CDR3nt: TGTGCCAGCAGCTTAGCGGGGGTCCACAATGAGCAGTTCTTC

abundance: -
v_gene: TRBV10-1
d_gene: -
len: 13
j_gene: TRBJ2-3
CDR3aa: CASGQSSTDTQYF
CDR3nt: TGCGCCAGCGGACAGTCTAGCACAGATACGCAGTATTTT

abundance: -
v_gene: TRBV6-4
d_gene: TRBD2
len: 14
j_gene: TRBJ2-1
CDR3aa: CASTYERGVYEQFF
CDR3nt: TGTGCCAGCACCTACGAGCGGGGGGTCTATGAGCAGTTCTTC

abundance: -
v_gene: TRBV13
d_gene: -
len: 12
j_gene: TRBJ1-1
CDR3aa: CASSFSRTEAFF
CDR3nt: TGTGCCAGCAGCTTCAGCAGGACTGAAGCTTTCTTT

abundance: -
v_gene: TRBV5-4
d_gene: -
len: 14
j_gene: TRBJ1-6
CDR3aa: CASSWSPYNSPLHF
CDR3nt: TGTGCCAGCAGCTGGAGCCCCTATAATTCACCCCTCCACTTT

abundance: -
v_gene: TRBV30
d_gene: -
len: 13
j_gene: TRBJ1-5
CDR3aa: CAWSVQGDQPQHF
CDR3nt: TGTGCCTGGAGTGTACAGGGAGATCAGCCCCAGCATTTT

abundance: -
v_gene: TRBV6-5
d_gene: -
len: 13
j_gene: TRBJ2-3
CDR3aa: CASSYSRGDTQYF
CDR3nt: TGTGCCAGCAGTTACTCACGCGGAGATACGCAGTATTTT